This TCR beta chain was identified during a study of shared clonotypes between healthy human individuals. Germline CDR1 SNHLY, CDR2 FYNNEI. Trimming pared 6 bases from V and 1 base from J, leaving 15 bases between. The CDR3 sequence is 15 residues long. Here immunoSEQ multiplex PCR was the method, and the copy in TCRdb shows in-frame clones only, minus some. Of around 300,000 clones listed, over 75% are singletons. Source material: memory CD8+ T cells sorted from blood. Subset of the sample: CD45RO+ cells pooled with CCR7-negative TemRA cells. The TCR originated in a man between 18 and 29 years old in good health. The chain combines TRBV2 with TRBJ1-1, with D uncertain. CDR3: CASSRTSGENTEAFF. The CDR3 DNA is TGTGCCAGCAGCCGGACCAGCGGGGAGAACACTGAAGCTTTCTTT. The variable domain in full, with the rest retrieved from reference TRBV2 and TRBJ1-1, is EPEVTQTPSHQVTQMGQEVILRCVPISNHLYFYWYRQILGQKVEFLVSFYNNEISEKSEIFDDQFSVERPDGSNFTLKIRSTKLEDSAMYFCASSRTSGENTEAFFGQGTRLTVV.